This TCR beta chain stems from a study of T cells in Graves' hyperthyroidism and ophthalmopathy. Amplification of TCR beta CDR3 regions was performed using RNA transcripts as template. Primed by the HTBI set, a first-round RT-PCR was run on the TCR CDR3. TCRdb ran MiXCR on the multiplex PCR reads and lists one entry per CDR3 protein. The sample holds about 740,000 distinct CDR3 sequences, 14% seen once. The V and J ends lost 6 bases and 1 base, in that order; junction bases with no gene match: 9. This CDR3 is built from 17 residues. Sequenced input: blood. V gene TRBV12-3 or TRBV12-4 combines with J gene TRBJ1-3; TRBD1 matches 10 bases. The receptor was derived from a woman younger than 35 with Graves' hyperthyroidism. CDR3 loop: CASRPLRQGASGNTIYF. CDR3 bases: TGTGCCAGCAGACCTCTCCGACAGGGGGCGTCTGGAAACACCATATATTTT.